This is a list of T cell receptor beta chains from one sample in a study of T cells in Graves' hyperthyroidism and ophthalmopathy. TCRdb fed the multiplex PCR reads into MiXCR, producing one record per CDR3 protein. The sample includes a few hundred thousand distinct CDR3 sequences, about 13% of them seen just once. The sequenced sample consisted of blood. The source of these receptors is a man aged 25 to 40 with Graves' hyperthyroidism that later progressed to Graves' ophthalmopathy. The CDR3 runs from the conserved cysteine through the conserved F or W. D genes are given only for firm matches. The size of a clone is reported for some rows only, either as once, few or many, or as a class for expanded clones.

cdr3_nt | cdr3_aa | d_call | v_call | clone_size | j_call
TGTGCCAGCAGTTTGACAGGGCTGTACCAAGAGACCCAGTACTTC | CASSLTGLYQETQYF | TRBD1 | TRBV12-3/TRBV12-4 | many | TRBJ2-5
TGTGCCAGCAACCTCCTTGGAGGCACTGAAGCTTTCTTT | CASNLLGGTEAFF | NA | TRBV28 | many | TRBJ1-1
TGTGCCGCTCACACTAGCGGGGGGTCAGATACGCAGTATTTT | CAAHTSGGSDTQYF | TRBD2 | TRBV6-1 | many | TRBJ2-3
TGTGCCAGCAGTCCTGGACAGCTAAGTTATAATTCACCCCTCCACTTT | CASSPGQLSYNSPLHF | NA | TRBV6-1 | many | TRBJ1-6
TGTGCCATCGCCGGGACTAGCGACCCAGATACGCAGTATTTT | CAIAGTSDPDTQYF | TRBD2 | TRBV10-3 | many | TRBJ2-3
TGTGCCAGCAGTTCCGGACGGTTCAATCAGCCCCAGCATTTT | CASSSGRFNQPQHF | NA | TRBV28 | many | TRBJ1-5
TGTGCCAGCAAGAGACAGGGCATCCCAGATACGCAGTATTTT | CASKRQGIPDTQYF | TRBD1 | TRBV28 | many | TRBJ2-3
TGTGCCAGCAGCCAAATGGGCCTTCAGGAGCAGTTCTTC | CASSQMGLQEQFF | NA | TRBV3-1 | many | TRBJ2-1
TGTGCCAGCAGCTTGGCCAGGACATCTGGCAATCAGCCCCAGCATTTT | CASSLARTSGNQPQHF | NA | TRBV7-2 | NA | TRBJ1-5
TGTGCCAGCAGTTCGGTCTTCGGCGACGGTGAGCAGTTCTTC | CASSSVFGDGEQFF | NA | TRBV12-3/TRBV12-4 | many | TRBJ2-1
TGTGCCAGCAGTTTAGCGGGGGAAGCTTTCTTT | CASSLAGEAFF | NA | TRBV12-3/TRBV12-4 | many | TRBJ1-1
TGTGCCAGCAGTTTTGGGACAAGTTTCTATGGCTACACCTTC | CASSFGTSFYGYTF | NA | TRBV28 | many | TRBJ1-2
TGTGCCAGCTCACCATTACCTAATACAAGGGCTTGGAACACTGAAGCTTTCTTT | CASSPLPNTRAWNTEAFF | NA | TRBV18 | NA | TRBJ1-1
TGTGCCAGCAGCGCCCATGGGTATGAAGAGACCCAGTACTTC | CASSAHGYEETQYF | NA | TRBV9 | NA | TRBJ2-5
TGTGCCAGCAGTCCGTGGACTGATCTACAAGCTTTCTTT | CASSPWTDLQAFF | NA | TRBV12-3/TRBV12-4 | many | TRBJ1-1
TGCAGTGCGCCCGATGCGGGACAGGGCTACAATGAGCAGTTCTTC | CSAPDAGQGYNEQFF | TRBD1 | TRBV20-1 | many | TRBJ2-1
TGTGCCAGCAGTTTTTCGGGGGGTGCCTCCTACGAGCAGTACTTC | CASSFSGGASYEQYF | TRBD2 | TRBV27 | many | TRBJ2-7
TGTGCCAGCAGCTTAGAAGTGGGCGGCCCCCAAGAGACCCAGTACTTC | CASSLEVGGPQETQYF | NA | TRBV11-3 | many | TRBJ2-5
TGTGCCAGCAGCCAACCTAGTTCTACTAGCCTTGGGGGCACAGATACGCAGTATTTT | CASSQPSSTSLGGTDTQYF | NA | TRBV3-1 | few | TRBJ2-3
TGTGCCTGGAGTCCCACCGGGGAGCTGTTTTTT | CAWSPTGELFF | NA | TRBV30 | NA | TRBJ2-2
TGTGCCAGCAGCTTAGATCTTAGCTCCTACAATGAGCAGTTCTTC | CASSLDLSSYNEQFF | NA | TRBV11-3 | many | TRBJ2-1
TGTGCCAGCAGCCTCCCGGACCGGACGGAGCAGTTCTTC | CASSLPDRTEQFF | NA | TRBV11-3 | many | TRBJ2-1
TGTGCCAGCAGTTGGGTCAGGACTGAAGCTTTCTTT | CASSWVRTEAFF | NA | TRBV12-3/TRBV12-4 | few | TRBJ1-1
TGTGCCACTACGGGAGGCTGGCGGGCTCAGCCCCAGCATTTT | CATTGGWRAQPQHF | NA | TRBV19 | NA | TRBJ1-5
TGTGCCTGGAGTCCAGGCACAGATACGCAGTATTTT | CAWSPGTDTQYF | NA | TRBV30 | NA | TRBJ2-3
TGTGCCAGCAGCGTACGTGGACTAGCGGGGGGGTTACAAGGGGAGCAGTTCTTC | CASSVRGLAGGLQGEQFF | TRBD2 | TRBV9 | NA | TRBJ2-1
TGTGCCAGCAGTCTCCAGGGGAAGGGGTACGAGCAGTACTTC | CASSLQGKGYEQYF | NA | TRBV27 | few | TRBJ2-7
TGTGCCAGCGGTGCGGGAGAGCCATACAATGAGCAGTTCTTC | CASGAGEPYNEQFF | TRBD2 | TRBV9 | NA | TRBJ2-1
TGTGCCAGCAGATGGGACAGGGGGCGGGAGACCCAGTACTTC | CASRWDRGRETQYF | TRBD1 | TRBV2 | NA | TRBJ2-5
TGTGCCAGCAGCCAAGCCGGGACAGATTTTTTCATGAACACTGAAGCTTTCTTT | CASSQAGTDFFMNTEAFF | TRBD1 | TRBV3-1 | few | TRBJ1-1
TGTGCCAGCAGCCAAGATACAGGGGATGAAAAACTGTTTTTT | CASSQDTGDEKLFF | TRBD1 | TRBV3-1 | NA | TRBJ1-4
TGCGCCAGCAGCCAAGATGGGACAGGTACTAATCAGCCCCAGCATTTT | CASSQDGTGTNQPQHF | TRBD1 | TRBV4-1 | many | TRBJ1-5
TGTGCCACCAGCAGTGGACAGAGCTCCTACGAGCAGTACTTC | CATSSGQSSYEQYF | NA | TRBV15 | many | TRBJ2-7
TGTGCTAGTGGTTGGGGGCAGGGCTACGAGCAGTACTTC | CASGWGQGYEQYF | NA | TRBV12-5 | many | TRBJ2-7
TGTGCCAGCGCGACAGGGGGAAGGAACACTGAAGCTTTCTTT | CASATGGRNTEAFF | TRBD1 | TRBV12-3/TRBV12-4 | many | TRBJ1-1
TGTGCCAGCAGTTTACAAGGTCGGAAGCAGTTCTTC | CASSLQGRKQFF | NA | TRBV27 | many | TRBJ2-1
TGTGCCAGCAGCGTCCCGGACACCTCTAACTATGGCTACACCTTC | CASSVPDTSNYGYTF | NA | TRBV9 | NA | TRBJ1-2
TGCGCCAGCAGCTCGGGACTAGCGGACAGCACAGATACGCAGTATTTT | CASSSGLADSTDTQYF | TRBD2 | TRBV4-1 | NA | TRBJ2-3
TGTGCCAGCAGCCAGGGGAGAGGCGTCTCACCCCTCCACTTT | CASSQGRGVSPLHF | NA | TRBV3-1 | many | TRBJ1-6
TGCAGTGCTAGGGAGGGACAGCAAATCAATCAGCCCCAGCATTTT | CSAREGQQINQPQHF | TRBD1 | TRBV20-1 | many | TRBJ1-5
TGCAGTGCTAGAGACAGGGAAGGGATGAGTGGCTACACCTTC | CSARDREGMSGYTF | NA | TRBV20-1 | few | TRBJ1-2
TGTGCCAGCAGTCCAGCCGGCGGAAAGGGGGGTCAGCCCCAGCATTTT | CASSPAGGKGGQPQHF | NA | TRBV27 | many | TRBJ1-5
TGCGCCAGCAGCCAAGATGCAGCTAACTCTGGAAACACCATATATTTT | CASSQDAANSGNTIYF | NA | TRBV4-1 | few | TRBJ1-3